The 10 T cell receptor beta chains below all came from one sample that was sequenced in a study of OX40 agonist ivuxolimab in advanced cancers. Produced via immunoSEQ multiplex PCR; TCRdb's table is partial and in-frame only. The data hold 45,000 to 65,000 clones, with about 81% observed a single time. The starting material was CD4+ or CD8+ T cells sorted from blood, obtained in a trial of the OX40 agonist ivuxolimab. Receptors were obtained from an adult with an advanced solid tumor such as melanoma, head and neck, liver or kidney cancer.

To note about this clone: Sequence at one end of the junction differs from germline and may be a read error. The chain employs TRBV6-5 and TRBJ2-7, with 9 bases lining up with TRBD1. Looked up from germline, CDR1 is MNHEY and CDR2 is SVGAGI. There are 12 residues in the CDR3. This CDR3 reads CASRDRGWALLF. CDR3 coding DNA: TGTGCCAGCAGGGACAGGGGTTGGGCACTCCTCTTC.

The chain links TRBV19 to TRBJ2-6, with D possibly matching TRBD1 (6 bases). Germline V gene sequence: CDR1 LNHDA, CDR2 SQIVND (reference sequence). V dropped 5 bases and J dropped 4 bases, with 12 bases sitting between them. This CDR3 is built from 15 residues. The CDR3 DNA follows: TGTGCCAGTAGTTTTACAGGGAACGGGGCCAACGTCCTGACTTTC. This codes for CASSFTGNGANVLTF.

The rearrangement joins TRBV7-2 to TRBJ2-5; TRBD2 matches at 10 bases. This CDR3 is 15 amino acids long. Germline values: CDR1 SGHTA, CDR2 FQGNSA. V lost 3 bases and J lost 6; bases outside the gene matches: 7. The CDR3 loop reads CASSFGSGGAQTQYF. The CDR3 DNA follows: TGTGCCAGCAGCTTTGGCAGCGGGGGGGCCCAGACCCAGTACTTC.

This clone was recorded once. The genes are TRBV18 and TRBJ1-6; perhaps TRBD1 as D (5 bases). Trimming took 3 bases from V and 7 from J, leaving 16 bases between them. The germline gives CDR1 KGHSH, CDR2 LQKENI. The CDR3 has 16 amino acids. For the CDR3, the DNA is TGTGCCAGCTCACCGACAGTAACAACCACCAATTCACCCCTCCACTTT. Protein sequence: CASSPTVTTTNSPLHF.

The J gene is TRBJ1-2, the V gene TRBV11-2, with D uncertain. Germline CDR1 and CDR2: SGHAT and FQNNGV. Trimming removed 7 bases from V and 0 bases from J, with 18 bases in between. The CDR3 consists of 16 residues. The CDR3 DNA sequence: TGTGCCAGCACCAGTACCCGAGGACGGACTAACTATGGCTACACCTTC. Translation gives CASTSTRGRTNYGYTF.

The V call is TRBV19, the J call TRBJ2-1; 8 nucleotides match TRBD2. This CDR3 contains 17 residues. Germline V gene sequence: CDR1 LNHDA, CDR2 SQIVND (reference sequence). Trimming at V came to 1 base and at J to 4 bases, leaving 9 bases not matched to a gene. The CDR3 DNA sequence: TGTGCCAGTAGTATAGCTCGGGGGGGCCTGAGTTACAATGAGCAGTTCTTC. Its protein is CASSIARGGLSYNEQFF. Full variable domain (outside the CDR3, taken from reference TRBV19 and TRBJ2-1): DGGITQSPKYLFRKEGQNVTLSCEQNLNHDAMYWYRQDPGQGLRLIYYSQIVNDFQKGDIAEGYSVSREKKESFPLTVTSAQKNPTAFYLCASSIARGGLSYNEQFFGPGTRLTVL.

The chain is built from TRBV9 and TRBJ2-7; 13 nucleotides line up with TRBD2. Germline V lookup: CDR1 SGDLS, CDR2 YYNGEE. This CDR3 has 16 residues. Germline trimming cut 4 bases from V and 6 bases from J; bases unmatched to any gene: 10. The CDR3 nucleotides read TGTGCCAGCAGCCCTACCGGACTAGCGGGGGCCTTCGAGCAGTACTTC. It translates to CASSPTGLAGAFEQYF.

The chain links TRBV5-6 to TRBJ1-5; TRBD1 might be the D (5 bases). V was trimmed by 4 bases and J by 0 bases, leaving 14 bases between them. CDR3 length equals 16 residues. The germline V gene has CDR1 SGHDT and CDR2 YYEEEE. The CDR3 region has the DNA TGTGCCAGCAGCCCCGGCCAGGGATATAGCAATCAGCCCCAGCATTTT. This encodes CASSPGQGYSNQPQHF. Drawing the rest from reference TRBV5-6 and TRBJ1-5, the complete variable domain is DAGVTQSPTHLIKTRGQQVTLRCSPKSGHDTVSWYQQALGQGPQFIFQYYEEEERQRGNFPDRFSGHQFPNYSSELNVNALLLGDSALYLCASSPGQGYSNQPQHFGDGTRLSIL.

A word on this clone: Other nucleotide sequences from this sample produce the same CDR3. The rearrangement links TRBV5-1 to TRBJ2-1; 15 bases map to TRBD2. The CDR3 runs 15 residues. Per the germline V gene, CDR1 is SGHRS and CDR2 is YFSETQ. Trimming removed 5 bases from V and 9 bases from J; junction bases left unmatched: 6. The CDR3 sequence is CASSWTSGGAGEQFF. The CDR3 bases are TGCGCCAGCAGTTGGACTAGCGGGGGGGCGGGTGAGCAGTTCTTC.

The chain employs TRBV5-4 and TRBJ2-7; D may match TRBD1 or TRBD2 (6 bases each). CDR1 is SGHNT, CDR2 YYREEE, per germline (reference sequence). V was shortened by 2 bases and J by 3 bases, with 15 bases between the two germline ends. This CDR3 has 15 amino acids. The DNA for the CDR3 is TGTGCCAGCAGCTTAGGGGGGATATCAGTCTACGAGCAGTACTTC. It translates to CASSLGGISVYEQYF.